This T cell receptor (beta chain) was obtained from a study of T-cell memory formation after mild COVID-19. Study at large: TCR clusters mostly belonged to single donors.

This clonotype was observed at least ten times. The antigen is not known. Study findings and constraints: Those CD4+ clones that contracted were mainly in CM and EM (CD8+ ones in EMRA). Day 15 to 85 contracting clones showed balanced CD4/CD8; later expanders leaned CD4+.

5'RACE primed from the constant segment yielded TCR alpha and TCR beta cDNA libraries bearing sample barcodes and UMIs. A single record per CDR3 protein comes from TCRdb applying MiXCR to the 5' RACE reads. The top ten clones hold approximately 13% of a sample with hundreds of thousands of distinct CDR3 sequences, 28% of them seen once. Trimming removed 6 bases at V and 0 bases at J, with 12 bases between. The CDR3 extends over 15 amino acids. The germline V gene has CDR1 SGHVS and CDR2 FQNEAQ. V and J are TRBV7-8 and TRBJ1-5; D remains unclear. Sequencing was done on a sample of PBMCs or a T cell subset sorted from them (not recorded which). This TCR was sampled from an adult woman who had mild COVID-19 (a few samples of this study predate the infection). Cell type and time point are not known. The CDR3 spells CASSLAGYSNQPQHF. In DNA form, the CDR3 reads TGTGCCAGCAGTCTGGCCGGATATAGCAATCAGCCCCAGCATTTT.